This T cell receptor (beta chain) was captured by sequencing in a study of beta chain features in type 1 diabetes. Study-wide context: Healthy donors and patients showed comparable age, gender and cell yields.

The whole isolated RNA underwent reverse transcription, so sequencing captured expressed TCRB transcripts. Sequencing used immunoSEQ multiplex PCR; TCRdb keeps in-frame clones, though not all of them. The table has some 700,000 clones, 13% seen once; the top ten hold less than 0.025%. To note about this clone: No antigen is known for it.

Study outcomes and limitations: VDJ junctions from patients with type 1 diabetes contained fewer insertions and more deletions. A possible short-template PCR bias applies equally to patients and controls. All four CD4+ subsets of Type 1 diabetes patients contained TCRB CDR3s that were moderately but significantly shorter.

CDR3 length equals 15 residues. CDR1 is MDHEN and CDR2 is SYDVKM in the germline V gene. Trimming removed 4 bases from V and 3 bases from J; junction bases left unmatched: 7. The sequencing input was naive CD4+ T cells from blood. The sequence derives from a man between 18 and 29 years old with type 1 diabetes. This chain joins TRBV28 and TRBJ1-1; 8 bases line up with TRBD1. The CDR3 reads CASSSRTGIDTEAFF. CDR3 in DNA: TGTGCCAGCAGTTCCCGGACAGGGATTGACACTGAAGCTTTCTTT.